The sequence of this T cell receptor (beta chain) was determined in a study of T cells in Graves' hyperthyroidism and ophthalmopathy. RNA transcripts provided the source from which TCR beta CDR3 regions were amplified. A set of HTBI primers served as the primers for a first-round RT-PCR of the TCR CDR3. TCRdb used MiXCR to reprocess the multiplex PCR reads, holding one entry per CDR3 protein. The table shows nearly 600,000 distinct CDR3 sequences, with around 14% occurring only once. In its sample, this clonotype was seen many times. Looked up from germline, CDR1 is LGHDT and CDR2 is YNNKEL (reference sequence). Losses at the gene ends were 3 bases for V and 1 base for J; bases not matched to a gene: 8. The CDR3 extends over 17 amino acids.

The sequenced sample was blood. This receptor was taken from a woman under 40 with Graves' hyperthyroidism that later progressed to Graves' ophthalmopathy. V gene TRBV3-1 combines with J gene TRBJ2-3; 9 bases match TRBD2. The CDR3 region has the DNA TGTGCCAGCAGCCAGTTTGGAGTAGCGGGAGGCACAGATACGCAGTATTTT. This sequence encodes CASSQFGVAGGTDTQYF.